A selection of T cell receptor beta chains follows, all from one sample in a study of blood T cell repertoires in COVID-19. The method was immunoSEQ multiplex PCR; TCRdb's version includes in-frame clones alone and lacks a portion of them. This table has 110,000 to 150,000 clones, 65% to 90% appearing once. Sequenced material: peripheral blood. Receptor source: a man aged 50 to 59 with acute or convalescent COVID-19. The CDR3 runs from the conserved cysteine through the conserved F or W. A D gene is named only where the DNA matches it firmly. A row's size may be missing; if present it is once, few, many or a size class.

CDR3aa | CDR3nt | d_gene | j_gene | v_gene | abundance
CASSPGTGAYEQYF | TGTGCCAGCTCACCCGGGACAGGGGCCTACGAGCAGTACTTC | TRBD1 | TRBJ2-7 | TRBV18 | once
CASSQAGTGVGEQYF | TGTGCCAGCAGCCAAGCCGGGACAGGAGTCGGCGAGCAGTACTTC | TRBD1 | TRBJ2-7 | TRBV3-1/TRBV3-2 | few
CASSLGQANEKLFF | TGTGCCAGCAGCCTCGGACAGGCTAATGAAAAACTGTTTTTT | TRBD1 | TRBJ1-4 | TRBV7-9 | few
CASSLGQIPQPQHF | TGTGCCAGCAGCCTGGGACAGATTCCCCAGCCCCAGCATTTT | TRBD1 | TRBJ1-5 | TRBV9 | .
CAWSVGGENTIYF | TGTGCCTGGAGTGTCGGGGGGGAAAACACCATATATTTT | . | TRBJ1-3 | TRBV30 | .
CASSLRASGVFTGELFF | TGTGCCAGCAGCCTACGGGCTAGCGGGGTTTTTACCGGGGAGCTGTTTTTT | TRBD2 | TRBJ2-2 | TRBV5-6 | .
CASSWEDTFQPQHF | TGTGCCAGCAGCTGGGAGGACACCTTTCAGCCCCAGCATTTT | . | TRBJ1-5 | TRBV7-2 | .
CASSLVTENTEAFF | TGCGCCAGCAGCCTCGTGACAGAGAACACTGAAGCTTTCTTT | . | TRBJ1-1 | TRBV5-1 | .
CASSLGLHPYEQYF | TGTGCCAGCAGTTTAGGCTTGCACCCTTACGAGCAGTACTTC | . | TRBJ2-7 | TRBV27 | .
CASSLAGRYEQYF | TGTGCCAGCAGCTTAGCGGGGCGCTACGAGCAGTACTTC | . | TRBJ2-7 | TRBV7-8 | .
CASSSGVGVANVLTF | TGTGCCAGCAGCTCAGGGGTTGGGGTGGCCAACGTCCTGACTTTC | . | TRBJ2-6 | TRBV5-6 | few
CASSLGQGPYGYTF | TGCGCCAGCAGCTTGGGACAGGGACCGTATGGCTACACCTTC | TRBD1 | TRBJ1-2 | TRBV5-1 | .
CASSESGREDTEAFF | TGCGCCAGCAGTGAGTCGGGCAGGGAGGACACTGAAGCTTTCTTT | . | TRBJ1-1 | TRBV10-1 | .
CASSQRSGDEQYF | TGTGCCAGCAGCCAAAGGTCAGGGGACGAGCAGTACTTC | . | TRBJ2-7 | TRBV7-9 | .
CASSLVQGGGTEAFF | TGTGCCAGCAGCTTAGTCCAGGGCGGTGGCACTGAAGCTTTCTTT | . | TRBJ1-1 | TRBV11-1 | .
CASSISFRGGQPQHF | TGTGCCAGTAGTATCAGTTTCAGGGGCGGACAGCCCCAGCATTTT | . | TRBJ1-5 | TRBV19 | .
CASSEAGAAMGDTQYF | TGTGCCAGCAGTGAAGCTGGGGCAGCGATGGGAGATACGCAGTATTTT | . | TRBJ2-3 | TRBV6-1 | .
CAISGIGSEKLFF | TGTGCCATTTCCGGGATCGGGAGTGAAAAACTGTTTTTT | . | TRBJ1-4 | TRBV2 | .
CASSQLLAGGGELFF | TGTGCCAGCAGCCAATTGCTAGCGGGAGGCGGGGAGCTGTTTTTT | TRBD2 | TRBJ2-2 | TRBV14 | .
CASGLVRDYNEQFF | TGTGCTAGTGGTTTGGTGAGGGACTACAATGAGCAGTTCTTC | . | TRBJ2-1 | TRBV12-5 | once
CASSLGRRTGVSQPQHF | TGTGCCAGCAGCTTGGGGAGGCGGACAGGGGTGTCTCAGCCCCAGCATTTT | TRBD1 | TRBJ1-5 | TRBV7-6 | few
CASSSSPGQFYGYTF | TGCGCCAGCAGCTCCAGTCCTGGACAGTTCTATGGCTACACCTTC | . | TRBJ1-2 | TRBV4-1 | .